Described below is a single T cell receptor beta chain sequence and its context. Its target is unknown. In germline, CDR1 is SGHNT, CDR2 YYREEE (reference sequence). V gave up 2 bases and J gave up 5 bases, with 17 bases separating them. The CDR3 sequence is 15 residues long. The data stem from a study of shared clonotypes between healthy human individuals. Study-wide points: In the sorted subsets, rarefaction showed sequencing was incomplete despite large depth.

Using 200 ng DNA, roughly 33,000 T cell genomes, the sorted-subset replicate PCRs were run. Data came from immunoSEQ multiplex PCR; TCRdb stores just in-frame clones and leaves some out. Of around 1,100,000 clones detected, approximately 80% appear once; the ten largest clones hold 0.89%. J is TRBJ2-7 and V is TRBV5-4; D possibly corresponds to TRBD2 (6 bases). The clonotype was recovered from a man aged 18 to 29 in good health. Some clones in this sample may be carry-over from other donors' samples. The sequenced sample consisted of memory CD4+ T cells from PBMCs. Subset given: CD45RA-negative fraction. CDR3 nucleotide sequence: TGTGCCAGCAGCTTTGCGTCCGGGAGAGGCCACGAGCAGTACTTC. This gives the protein CASSFASGRGHEQYF.